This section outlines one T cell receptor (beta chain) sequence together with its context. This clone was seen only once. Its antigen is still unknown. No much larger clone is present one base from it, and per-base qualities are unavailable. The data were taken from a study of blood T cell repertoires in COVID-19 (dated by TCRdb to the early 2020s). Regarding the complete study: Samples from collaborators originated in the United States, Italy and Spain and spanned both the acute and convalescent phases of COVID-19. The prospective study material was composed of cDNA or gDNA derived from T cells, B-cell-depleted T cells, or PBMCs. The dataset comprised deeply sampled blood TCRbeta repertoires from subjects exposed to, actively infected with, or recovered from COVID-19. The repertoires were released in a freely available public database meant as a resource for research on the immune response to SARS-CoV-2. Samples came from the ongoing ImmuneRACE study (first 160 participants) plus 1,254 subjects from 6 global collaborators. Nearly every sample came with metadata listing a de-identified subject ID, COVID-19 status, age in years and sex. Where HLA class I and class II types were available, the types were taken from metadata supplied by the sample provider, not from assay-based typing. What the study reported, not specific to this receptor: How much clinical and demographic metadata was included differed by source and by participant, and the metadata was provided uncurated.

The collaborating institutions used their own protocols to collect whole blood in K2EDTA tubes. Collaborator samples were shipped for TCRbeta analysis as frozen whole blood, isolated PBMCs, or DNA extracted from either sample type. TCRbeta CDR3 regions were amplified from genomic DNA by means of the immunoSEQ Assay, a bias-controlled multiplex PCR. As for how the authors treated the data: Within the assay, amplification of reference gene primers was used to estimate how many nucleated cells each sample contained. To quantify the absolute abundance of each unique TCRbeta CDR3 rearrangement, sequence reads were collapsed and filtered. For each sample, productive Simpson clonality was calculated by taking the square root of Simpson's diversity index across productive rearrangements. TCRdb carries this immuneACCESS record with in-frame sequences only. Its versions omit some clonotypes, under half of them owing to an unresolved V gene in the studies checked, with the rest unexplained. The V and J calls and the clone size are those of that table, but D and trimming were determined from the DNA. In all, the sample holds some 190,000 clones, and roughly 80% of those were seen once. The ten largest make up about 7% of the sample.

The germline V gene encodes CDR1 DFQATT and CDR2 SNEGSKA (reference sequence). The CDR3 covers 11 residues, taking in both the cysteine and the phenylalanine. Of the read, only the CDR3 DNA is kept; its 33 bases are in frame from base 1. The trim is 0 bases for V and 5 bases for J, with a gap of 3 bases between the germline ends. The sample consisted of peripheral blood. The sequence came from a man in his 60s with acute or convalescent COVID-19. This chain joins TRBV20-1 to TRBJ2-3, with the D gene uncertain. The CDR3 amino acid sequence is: CSARERDTQYF. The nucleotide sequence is TGCAGTGCTAGAGAGAGAGATACGCAGTATTTT.